A selection of T cell receptor beta chains follows, all from one sample in a study of Ad26.COV2.S vaccination and SARS-CoV-2 variants. TCRdb keeps only in-frame clones here, not all; method: immunoSEQ multiplex PCR. The table shows hundreds of thousands of clones, with about nine tenths occurring only once. The sample consisted of peripheral blood, taken in a trial of Ad26.COV2.S vaccine versus placebo. The receptors stem from a person aged 18-60 years who received the Ad26.COV2.S COVID-19 vaccine or a placebo. Both conserved end residues are trimmed from each CDR3.

v_gene: TRBV19
CDR3aa: ASSMAGHSYNEQF

v_gene: TRBV19
CDR3aa: ASSNYPQETQY

v_gene: TRBV5-1
CDR3aa: ASSLDRGGIDTQY

v_gene: TRBV29-1
CDR3aa: SVEGGTANYGYT

v_gene: TRBV12-5
CDR3aa: ASGIREETQY

v_gene: TRBV6-1
CDR3aa: ASSGGQGRGLRGPQH

v_gene: TRBV7-9
CDR3aa: ASSFDGSSYNSPLH

v_gene: TRBV30
CDR3aa: AWSAGQANEQY

v_gene: TRBV7-8
CDR3aa: ATSPRSYNEQF

v_gene: TRBV5-1
CDR3aa: ASGKGSYNEQF

v_gene: TRBV14
CDR3aa: ASSRGVGAYEQY

v_gene: TRBV24-1
CDR3aa: ATSDSRQSRGGYT

v_gene: TRBV29-1
CDR3aa: SVVNRGTEAF

v_gene: TRBV9
CDR3aa: ASSVTTGELF

v_gene: TRBV7-9
CDR3aa: ASSPSSLAVPDTQY

v_gene: TRBV28
CDR3aa: AIGTGGLEEKLF

v_gene: TRBV3-1/TRBV3-2
CDR3aa: ASSQEGGSSNYGYT

v_gene: TRBV12-3/TRBV12-4
CDR3aa: ASSLLGGTEAF

v_gene: TRBV19
CDR3aa: ASKRGDRDDTQY

v_gene: TRBV19
CDR3aa: ASTPFSTGELF

v_gene: TRBV7-8
CDR3aa: ASSRGGINYGYT

v_gene: TRBV30
CDR3aa: AWSVEGRAY

v_gene: TRBV29-1
CDR3aa: SVETQQETQY

v_gene: TRBV7-6
CDR3aa: ASSLGGGPNSPLH

v_gene: TRBV7-8
CDR3aa: ASSSYRGANQPQH

v_gene: TRBV11-3
CDR3aa: ASSLDRMNTEAF

v_gene: TRBV19
CDR3aa: ASRMGIGGYT